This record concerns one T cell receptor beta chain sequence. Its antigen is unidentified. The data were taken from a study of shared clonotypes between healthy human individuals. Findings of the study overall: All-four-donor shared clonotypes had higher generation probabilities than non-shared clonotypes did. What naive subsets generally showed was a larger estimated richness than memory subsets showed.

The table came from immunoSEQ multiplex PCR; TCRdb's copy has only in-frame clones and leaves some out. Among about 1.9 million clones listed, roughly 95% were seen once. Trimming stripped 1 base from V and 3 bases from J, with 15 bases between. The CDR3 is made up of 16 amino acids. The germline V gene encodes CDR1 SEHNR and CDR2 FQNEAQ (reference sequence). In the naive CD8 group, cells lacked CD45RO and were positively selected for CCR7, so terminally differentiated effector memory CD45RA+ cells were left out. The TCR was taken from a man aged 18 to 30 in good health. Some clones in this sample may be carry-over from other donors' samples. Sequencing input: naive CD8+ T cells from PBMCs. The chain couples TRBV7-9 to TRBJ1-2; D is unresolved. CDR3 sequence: CASSLGTLVGDYGYTF. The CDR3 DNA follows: TGTGCCAGCAGCTTAGGGACCTTAGTGGGTGACTATGGCTACACCTTC.